The 4 T cell receptor beta chains below were found in one sample sequenced in a study of Ad26.COV2.S vaccination and SARS-CoV-2 variants. As for treatment: over 15 received Ad26.COV2.S at low or high dose, single or two shots; 5 received placebo; per-sample allocation not given. Sampling took place 63 days after the first vaccine or placebo injection. Sequencing used immunoSEQ multiplex PCR; TCRdb keeps in-frame clones, though not all of them. The table has 330,000 or so clones, 85% to 90% seen once. Source: peripheral blood, taken in a trial of Ad26.COV2.S vaccine versus placebo. The receptors shown here come from a person aged 18-60 years who received the Ad26.COV2.S COVID-19 vaccine or a placebo.

The genes are TRBV15 and TRBJ1-6; 8 nucleotides match TRBD1. Trimming took 5 bases from V and 5 from J; bases not matched to a gene: 8. Germline V gene data show CDR1 as LNHNV and CDR2 as YYDKDF (reference sequence). The CDR3 has 16 amino acids. CDR3 residues: CATSPRTGIHNSPLHF. CDR3 in DNA: TGTGCCACCAGCCCTCGGACAGGGATCCATAATTCACCCCTCCACTTT.

The chain couples TRBV9 to TRBJ1-4; 9 nucleotides agree with TRBD1. There are 15 residues in the CDR3. V shed 3 bases, J shed 3 bases, and the junction held 3 bases outside the gene matches. From germline, CDR1 is SGDLS and CDR2 YYNGEE. For the CDR3, the DNA is TGTGCCAGCAGCGCACAGGGGGCGGCTAATGAAAAACTGTTTTTT. Its translation: CASSAQGAANEKLFF.

On this clone itself: Distinct nucleotide sequences in the sample also encode this CDR3. This sequence joins TRBV7-2 and TRBJ1-5; D unresolved. V was trimmed by 2 bases and J by 0 bases, leaving 2 bases between them. The CDR3 extends over 13 amino acids. CDR1 and CDR2 from the germline V gene are SGHTA and FQGNSA. CDR3 loop: CASSLNSNQPQHF. The CDR3 DNA reads as TGTGCCAGCAGCTTAAATAGCAATCAGCCCCAGCATTTT.

This clone appeared a few times. This chain links TRBV7-9 with TRBJ2-2; D is undetermined. This CDR3 region has 16 residues. The germline V gene has CDR1 SEHNR and CDR2 FQNEAQ (reference sequence). Trimming pared 1 base from V and 3 bases from J, leaving 12 bases between. The CDR3 spells CASSLVTGPYTGELFF. In DNA, the CDR3 is TGTGCCAGCAGCTTAGTCACGGGTCCTTACACCGGGGAGCTGTTTTTT.